Below, 30 T cell receptor beta chains from the same sample are listed, as sequenced in a study of cytotoxic CD8 clonotypes in ibrutinib-treated CLL. The protocol was immunoSEQ multiplex PCR, while the TCRdb copy is restricted to in-frame clones and leaves out a portion. The repertoire consists of some 63,000 clones, with 75% to 95% occurring once and the leading ten covering 2.5% to 3.5%. This material consisted of PBMCs, taken after 12 months of ibrutinib treatment. These receptors were taken from a human donor with chronic lymphocytic leukemia.

The J gene is TRBJ1-5, the V gene TRBV7-9; D perhaps matches TRBD1 (6 bases). With 5 bases removed from V and 4 bases from J, the gap between germline ends came to 12 bases. This CDR3 comprises 14 residues. CDR1 is SEHNR and CDR2 is FQNEAQ in the germline V gene (reference sequence). CDR3 protein: CASSRTDGNQPQHF. CDR3 DNA sequence: TGTGCCAGCAGCCGGACAGACGGAAATCAGCCCCAGCATTTT.

This chain connects TRBV9 to TRBJ1-2, with D uncertain. Germline V gene lookup returns CDR1 SGDLS and CDR2 YYNGEE. The germline V and J ends were trimmed by 4 bases and 4 bases, with 14 bases remaining between them. The CDR3 length is 14 residues. The CDR3 coding sequence is TGTGCCAGCAGCCCCACTCGCGAACTCTATGGCTACACCTTC. It yields the protein CASSPTRELYGYTF.

This chain joins TRBV19 and TRBJ2-5, with unresolved D. V shed 1 base and J shed 4 bases, with 10 bases lying between them. The CDR3 contains 14 residues. Germline-derived CDR1 and CDR2 are LNHDA and SQIVND (reference sequence). As DNA, the CDR3 is TGTGCCAGTAGTATAGGTGGATTCGGAGAGACCCAGTACTTC. This codes for CASSIGGFGETQYF.

This chain joins TRBV10-3 and TRBJ2-7; the match to TRBD2 covers 8 bases. The CDR3 has 13 amino acids. Losses at the gene ends were 10 bases for V and 3 bases for J; bases not matched to a gene: 8. Germline loops: CDR1 ENHRY, CDR2 SYGVKD. This CDR3 reads CASDSGNIYEQYF. The CDR3 DNA reads TGTGCCAGCGATAGCGGGAATATCTACGAGCAGTACTTC.

This chain links TRBV7-8 with TRBJ1-4; D unresolved. Germline V gene lookup returns CDR1 SGHVS and CDR2 FQNEAQ. The CDR3 consists of 15 residues. The V and J ends lost 1 base and 5 bases respectively, with 11 bases between them. The CDR3 bases are TGTGCCAGCAGCTTAGTCTTTGGAGGCAATGAAAAACTGTTTTTT. It encodes CASSLVFGGNEKLFF.

The chain couples TRBV4-2 to TRBJ2-7; possibly TRBD1 for D (5 bases). Trimming pared 6 bases from V and 0 bases from J, leaving 9 bases between. The CDR3 is made up of 13 amino acids. Per the germline V gene, CDR1 is LGHNA and CDR2 is YNFKEQ. The CDR3 here is CASRKTASYEQYF. The CDR3 DNA follows: TGTGCCAGCAGAAAGACAGCCTCCTACGAGCAGTACTTC.

About this clone itself: One end of the junction fails to match germline, which may point to a read error. This sequence joins TRBV5-6 and TRBJ2-6; unclear D gene. CDR1 SGHDT and CDR2 YYEEEE come from the germline V gene. This CDR3 has 15 residues. CDR3 sequence: CASSLGPSRANVLTF. The CDR3 DNA reads TGTGCCAGCAGCTTGGGGCCCTCTCGGGCCAACGTCCTGACTTTC.

The chain employs TRBV2 and TRBJ2-7; tentatively, D is TRBD2 (5 bases). Trimming removed 4 bases at V and 7 bases at J, with 8 bases between. The germline CDR1 and CDR2 sequences are SNHLY and FYNNEI. This CDR3 region has 11 residues. The CDR3 spells CASSVQREQYF. CDR3 nucleotides: TGTGCCAGCAGTGTACAGCGGGAGCAGTACTTC.

The rearrangement uses TRBV27 and TRBJ1-4; unclear D gene. The CDR3 extends over 14 amino acids. Germline loops: CDR1 MNHEY, CDR2 SMNVEV (reference sequence). V lost 4 bases, J lost 5 bases, and 11 bases lay in between. The CDR3: CASSSWRGNEKLFF. In DNA form, the CDR3 reads TGTGCCAGCAGTTCCTGGAGAGGAAATGAAAAACTGTTTTTT.

This clone has more than one count but fewer than ten. The gene calls are TRBV27 and TRBJ1-2; D might be TRBD1 (5 bases). Trimming took 3 bases from V and 4 from J, leaving 12 bases between them. The germline CDR1 and CDR2 sequences are MNHEY and SMNVEV (reference sequence). The CDR3 spans 14 residues. CDR3 bases: TGTGCCAGCAGTTTGCGGGGGGGGAGCTATGGCTACACCTTC. Residues: CASSLRGGSYGYTF.

J is TRBJ1-1 and V is TRBV25-1; 8 nucleotides match TRBD1. CDR3 length: 11 residues. CDR1 MGHDK and CDR2 SYGVNS come from the germline V gene. The junction had 5 bases not matched to a gene; V was cut back by 11 bases and J by 6 bases. The CDR3 protein is CASVQGAEAFF. CDR3 nucleotide sequence: TGTGCCTCCGTACAGGGGGCTGAAGCTTTCTTT.

V is TRBV19 and J is TRBJ2-7; 8 bases align to TRBD2. Trimming at V came to 5 bases and at J to 2 bases, leaving 14 bases not matched to a gene. Germline V gene lookup returns CDR1 LNHDA and CDR2 SQIVND (reference sequence). The CDR3 consists of 17 residues. The DNA for the CDR3 is TGTGCCAGTAGTTCGGGATCGGGTAGCGGGGCTACCTACGAGCAGTACTTC. It is translated as CASSSGSGSGATYEQYF.

J is TRBJ2-1 and V is TRBV7-9; unclear D gene. Germline V gene sequence: CDR1 SEHNR, CDR2 FQNEAQ (reference sequence). V was shortened by 0 bases and J by 7 bases, with 13 bases between the two germline ends. The CDR3 is made up of 15 amino acids. The CDR3 protein is CASSLAVYGTNEQFF. The CDR3 DNA reads TGTGCCAGCAGCTTAGCGGTATACGGAACAAATGAGCAGTTCTTC.

The chain recombines TRBV6-1 with TRBJ1-6, with 8 bases identical to TRBD1. Germline CDR1 is MNHNS and CDR2 is SASEGT. There are 18 residues in the CDR3. Trimming removed 1 base from V and 10 bases from J; junction bases left unmatched: 15. CDR3 nucleotide sequence: TGTGCCAGCAGTGAAGGTTGGCGATTGGACAGGGAGTACTCACCCCTCCACTTT. Protein: CASSEGWRLDREYSPLHF.

This sequence joins TRBV6-4 and TRBJ2-7; tentative D call: TRBD2 (5 bases). With 0 bases removed from V and 6 bases from J, the gap between germline ends came to 9 bases. Germline values: CDR1 MRHNA, CDR2 SNTAGT. The CDR3 consists of 13 residues. The CDR3 coding sequence is TGTGCCAGCAGTGACTCGAGGGCCTGCGAGCAGTACTTC. This codes for CASSDSRACEQYF.

The rearrangement uses TRBV7-3 and TRBJ2-2; TRBD2 matches 11 bases. V dropped 6 bases and J dropped 1; count of bases not matched to a gene: 4. Germline CDR1 and CDR2: SGHTA and FQGTGA. This CDR3 contains 16 residues. CDR3 protein: CASRSGLAGNTGELFF. The CDR3 bases are TGTGCCAGCAGGTCCGGACTAGCGGGGAACACCGGGGAGCTGTTTTTT.

This chain joins TRBV7-2 and TRBJ2-1; 10 bases are a match to TRBD2. The CDR3 spans 16 residues. J lost 4 bases, V lost 5 bases, and 8 bases had no gene match. Germline assignment: CDR1 SGHTA and CDR2 FQGNSA. CDR3 sequence: CASSTRTSGIYNEQFF. In nucleotides, the CDR3 is TGTGCCAGCAGCACGCGGACTAGCGGAATTTACAATGAGCAGTTCTTC. The whole variable domain, remainder taken from reference TRBV7-2 and TRBJ2-1, is GAGVSQSPSNKVTEKGKDVELRCDPISGHTALYWYRQSLGQGLEFLIYFQGNSAPDKSGLPSDRFSAERTGGSVSTLTIQRTQQEDSAVYLCASSTRTSGIYNEQFFGPGTRLTVL.

The chain has TRBV11-1 and TRBJ2-5; 9 bases map to TRBD2. V lost 5 bases and J lost 5; bases outside the gene matches: 9. Germline CDR1 and CDR2: SGHAT and FQDESV (reference sequence). The CDR3 loop spans 15 amino acids. CDR3 sequence (DNA): TGTGCCAGCAGCACCAATAGCGGGAGTAGTGAGACCCAGTACTTC. Protein sequence: CASSTNSGSSETQYF.

The rearrangement uses TRBV9 and TRBJ1-3; D is unresolved. The CDR3 covers 15 residues. The V gene lost 0 bases and the J gene lost 0 bases, with 7 bases spanning the gap. CDR1 is SGDLS and CDR2 is YYNGEE in the germline V gene. CDR3 in amino acids: CASSVAGSSGNTIYF. Here the CDR3 DNA reads TGTGCCAGCAGCGTAGCCGGGAGCTCTGGAAACACCATATATTTT.

The V gene is TRBV7-9, the J gene TRBJ1-1; TRBD1 is a possible D gene (5 bases). V lost 3 bases, J lost 0 bases, and 17 bases lay in between. The CDR3 spans 17 residues. Germline-derived CDR1 and CDR2 are SEHNR and FQNEAQ (reference sequence). CDR3 DNA: TGTGCCAGCAGCTTGGTTCGGGGCAGAGACTTGAACACTGAAGCTTTCTTT. Translated: CASSLVRGRDLNTEAFF.

V usage is TRBV25-1 and J usage is TRBJ1-1, with D unresolved. CDR3 length equals 15 residues. CDR1 is MGHDK and CDR2 is SYGVNS in the germline V gene. V lost 1 base and J 1 base, leaving 10 bases between the germline ends. The CDR3 DNA is TGTGCCAGCAGTGAATTCTTCCCAGGGAACACTGAAGCTTTCTTT. As protein: CASSEFFPGNTEAFF.

The genes are TRBV28 and TRBJ2-1; D assignment may be TRBD1 or TRBD2 (6 bases each). The V gene's germline CDR1 is MDHEN and CDR2 SYDVKM. Deletions cut 4 bases from V and 7 bases from J, with 23 bases between. The CDR3 length is 17 residues. CDR3 loop: CASSSLSGAQFLNEQFF. The CDR3 region has the DNA TGTGCCAGCAGTTCCTTATCGGGGGCCCAATTTTTGAATGAGCAGTTCTTC.

The genes are TRBV27 and TRBJ2-3; 8 bases are shared with TRBD1. Unmatched junction bases numbered 9, after V lost 3 bases and J lost 4 bases. The CDR3 extends over 16 amino acids. CDR1 MNHEY and CDR2 SMNVEV come from the germline V gene (reference sequence). CDR3 in amino acids: CASSFRTGWGADTQYF. The CDR3 DNA is TGTGCCAGCAGTTTTAGGACAGGGTGGGGGGCAGATACGCAGTATTTT.

The genes are TRBV10-3 and TRBJ1-1, with D hard to call. V was shortened by 3 bases and J by 8 bases, with 7 bases between the two germline ends. The CDR3 runs 11 residues. CDR1 and CDR2 from the germline V gene are ENHRY and SYGVKD. CDR3 sequence (DNA): TGTGCCATCAGTGATTCGGTAGAAGCTTTCTTT. Protein sequence: CAISDSVEAFF.

CDR3 loop: CASSPVGRSSGNTIYF. CDR3 DNA: TGTGCCAGCAGCCCTGTTGGGCGGAGCTCTGGAAACACCATATATTTT. This chain uses TRBV7-2 with TRBJ1-3; D is unresolved. Germline lookup yields CDR1 SGHTA and CDR2 FQGNSA. Trimming cost V 5 bases and J 0 bases, with 14 bases left between them. CDR3 length equals 16 residues.

The V call is TRBV7-8, the J call TRBJ1-2; TRBD1 aligns across 9 bases. CDR1 SGHVS and CDR2 FQNEAQ come from the germline V gene. CDR3 length: 14 amino acids. With 6 bases clipped from V and 2 bases from J, the junction kept 4 bases outside the gene matches. The CDR3 DNA reads as TGTGCCAGCAGTTCGGGGACAGGGAACTATGGCTACACCTTC. Translated: CASSSGTGNYGYTF.

J is TRBJ2-2 and V is TRBV11-2; D perhaps matches TRBD1 (5 bases). The V end lost 6 bases, the J end lost 6 bases, and 8 bases lay between the germline ends. This CDR3 is 12 amino acids long. Per germline, CDR1 SGHAT and CDR2 FQNNGV. For the CDR3, the DNA is TGTGCCAGCAGATACAGGCCCGGGGAGCTGTTTTTT. Protein: CASRYRPGELFF.

V is TRBV7-9 and J is TRBJ1-1; TRBD1 is a possible D gene (6 bases). Germline V CDR1 and CDR2: SEHNR, FQNEAQ (reference sequence). Trimming stripped 3 bases from V and 0 bases from J, with 17 bases between. The CDR3 consists of 17 residues. DNA of the CDR3: TGTGCCAGCAGCTTTGGAAAACGGACAGCTTTGAACACTGAAGCTTTCTTT. As protein: CASSFGKRTALNTEAFF.

V is TRBV2 and J is TRBJ1-2, with D possibly matching TRBD1 (6 bases). V was shortened by 4 bases and J by 7 bases, with 13 bases between the two germline ends. Germline V CDR1 and CDR2: SNHLY, FYNNEI. The CDR3 consists of 13 residues. The CDR3 sequence: CASSGRGAGGYTF. The CDR3 DNA sequence: TGTGCCAGCAGTGGTCGGGGGGCTGGTGGCTACACCTTC.

The genes are TRBV19 and TRBJ2-2; 12 nucleotides align to TRBD2. CDR3 length equals 17 residues. V was pared by 2 bases and J by 8 bases, with 9 bases of the junction left unmatched. The V gene's germline CDR1 is LNHDA and CDR2 SQIVND (reference sequence). The CDR3 bases are TGTGCCAGTAGTATACCCCGACTAGCGGGAGTAGCAGGGGAGCTGTTTTTT. This gives the protein CASSIPRLAGVAGELFF.